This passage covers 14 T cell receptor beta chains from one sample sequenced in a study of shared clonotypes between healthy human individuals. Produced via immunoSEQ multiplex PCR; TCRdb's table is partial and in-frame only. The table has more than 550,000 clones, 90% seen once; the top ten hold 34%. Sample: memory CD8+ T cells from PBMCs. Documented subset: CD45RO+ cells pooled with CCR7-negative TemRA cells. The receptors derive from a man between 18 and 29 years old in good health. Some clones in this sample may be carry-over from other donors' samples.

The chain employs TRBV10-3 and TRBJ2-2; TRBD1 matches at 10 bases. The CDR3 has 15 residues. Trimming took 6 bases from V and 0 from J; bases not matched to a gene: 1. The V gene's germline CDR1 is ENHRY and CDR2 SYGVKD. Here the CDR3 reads CAIRTGGSNTGELFF. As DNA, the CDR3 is TGTGCCATCAGGACAGGGGGCTCGAACACCGGGGAGCTGTTTTTT.

This chain's CDR3 is CASSPGVGPNQPQHF. As DNA, the CDR3 is TGTGCCAGCAGCCCTGGCGTGGGGCCCAATCAGCCCCAGCATTTT. The V call is TRBV4-2, the J call TRBJ1-5, with D possibly matching TRBD1 (5 bases). Germline V gives CDR1 LGHNA, CDR2 YNFKEQ. CDR3 length: 15 residues. V shed 4 bases and J shed 3 bases, with 13 bases lying between them.

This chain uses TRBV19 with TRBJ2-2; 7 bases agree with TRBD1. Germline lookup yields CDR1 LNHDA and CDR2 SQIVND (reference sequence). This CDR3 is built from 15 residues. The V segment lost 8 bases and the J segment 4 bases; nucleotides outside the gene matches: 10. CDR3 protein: CASGRQGRVTGELFF. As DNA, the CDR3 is TGTGCCAGTGGTCGACAGGGTCGGGTCACCGGGGAGCTGTTTTTT.

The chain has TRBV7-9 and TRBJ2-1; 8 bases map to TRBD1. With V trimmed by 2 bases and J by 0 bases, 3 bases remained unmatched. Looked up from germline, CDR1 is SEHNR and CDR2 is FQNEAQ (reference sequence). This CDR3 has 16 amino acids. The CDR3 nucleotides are TGTGCCAGCAGCTTACTAACAGGGGGCTCCTACAATGAGCAGTTCTTC. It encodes CASSLLTGGSYNEQFF.

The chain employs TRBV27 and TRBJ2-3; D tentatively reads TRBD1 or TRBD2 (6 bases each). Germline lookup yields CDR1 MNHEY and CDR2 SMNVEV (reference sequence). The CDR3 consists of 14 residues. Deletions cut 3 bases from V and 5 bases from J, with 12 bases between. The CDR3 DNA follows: TGTGCCAGCAGTTTGTCGGGGGCGCGAGATACGCAGTATTTT. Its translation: CASSLSGARDTQYF.

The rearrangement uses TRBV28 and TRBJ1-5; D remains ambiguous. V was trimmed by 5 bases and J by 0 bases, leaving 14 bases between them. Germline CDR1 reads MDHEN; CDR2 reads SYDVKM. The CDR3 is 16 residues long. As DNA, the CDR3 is TGTGCCAGCAGTCCCCCCGGACCTAATAGCAATCAGCCCCAGCATTTT. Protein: CASSPPGPNSNQPQHF. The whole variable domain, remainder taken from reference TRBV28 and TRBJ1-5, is DVKVTQSSRYLVKRTGEKVFLECVQDMDHENMFWYRQDPGLGLRLIYFSYDVKMKEKGDIPEGYSVSREKKERFSLILESASTNQTSMYLCASSPPGPNSNQPQHFGDGTRLSIL.

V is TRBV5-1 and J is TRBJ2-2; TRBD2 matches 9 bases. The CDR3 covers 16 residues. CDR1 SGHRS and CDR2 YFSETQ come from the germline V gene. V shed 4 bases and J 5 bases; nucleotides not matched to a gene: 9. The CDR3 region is CASSPIGSGRTGELFF. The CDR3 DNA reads TGCGCCAGCAGCCCGATAGGTAGCGGGAGAACCGGGGAGCTGTTTTTT.

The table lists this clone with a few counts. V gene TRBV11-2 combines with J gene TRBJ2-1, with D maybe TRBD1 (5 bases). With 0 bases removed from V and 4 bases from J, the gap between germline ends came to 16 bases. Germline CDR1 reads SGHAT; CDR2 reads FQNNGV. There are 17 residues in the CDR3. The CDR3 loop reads CASSLDWGQGVYNEQFF. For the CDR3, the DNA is TGTGCCAGCAGCTTAGATTGGGGTCAAGGGGTATACAATGAGCAGTTCTTC.

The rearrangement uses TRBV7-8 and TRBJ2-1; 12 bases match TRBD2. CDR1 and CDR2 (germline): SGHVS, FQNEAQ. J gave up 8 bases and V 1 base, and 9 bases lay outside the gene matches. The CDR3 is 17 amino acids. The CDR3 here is CASSLVDGTSGYDEQFF. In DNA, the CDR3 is TGTGCCAGCAGCTTAGTCGATGGGACTAGCGGGTACGATGAGCAGTTCTTC. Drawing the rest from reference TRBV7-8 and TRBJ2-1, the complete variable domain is GAGVSQSPRYKVAKRGQDVALRCDPISGHVSLFWYQQALGQGPEFLTYFQNEAQLDKSGLPSDRFFAERPEGSVSTLKIQRTQQEDSAVYLCASSLVDGTSGYDEQFFGPGTRLTVL.

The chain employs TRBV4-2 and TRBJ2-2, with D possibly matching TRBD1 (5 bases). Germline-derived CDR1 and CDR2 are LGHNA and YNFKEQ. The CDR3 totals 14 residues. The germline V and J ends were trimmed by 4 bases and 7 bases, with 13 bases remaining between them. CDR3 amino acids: CASSRRGWGGELFF. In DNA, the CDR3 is TGTGCCAGCAGCCGAAGGGGATGGGGCGGGGAGCTGTTTTTT.

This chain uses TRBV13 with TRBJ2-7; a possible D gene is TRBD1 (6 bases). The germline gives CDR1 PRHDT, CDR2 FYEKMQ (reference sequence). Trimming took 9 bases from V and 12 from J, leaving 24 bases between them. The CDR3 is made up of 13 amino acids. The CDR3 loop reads CASSEKLQGEWYF. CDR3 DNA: TGTGCCAGTTCTGAAAAGCTACAGGGCGAGTGGTACTTC.

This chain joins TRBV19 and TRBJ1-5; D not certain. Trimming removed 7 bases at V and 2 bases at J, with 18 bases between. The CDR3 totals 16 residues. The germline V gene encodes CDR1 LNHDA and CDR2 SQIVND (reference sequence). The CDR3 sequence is CASIKVARAGNQPQHF. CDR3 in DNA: TGTGCCAGTATAAAGGTGGCCCGGGCGGGCAATCAGCCCCAGCATTTT.

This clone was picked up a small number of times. The CDR3 here is CAWRELAGGYEQYF. For the CDR3, the DNA is TGTGCCTGGAGAGAGCTAGCGGGAGGTTACGAGCAGTACTTC. The rearrangement joins TRBV30 to TRBJ2-7; TRBD2 matches at 11 bases. The CDR3 spans 14 residues. Looked up from germline, CDR1 is GTSNPN and CDR2 is SVGIG (reference sequence). V was clipped by 3 bases and J by 4 bases; unmatched bases: 5.

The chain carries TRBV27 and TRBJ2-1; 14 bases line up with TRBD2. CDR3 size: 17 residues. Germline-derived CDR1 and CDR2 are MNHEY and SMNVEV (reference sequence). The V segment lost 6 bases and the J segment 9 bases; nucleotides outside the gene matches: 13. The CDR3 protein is CASSLTPGLAGEGEQFF. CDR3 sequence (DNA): TGTGCCAGCAGCCTAACACCGGGACTAGCGGGAGAAGGTGAGCAGTTCTTC.